Detailed here is one TCR beta chain. Its antigen is unidentified. The sample belongs to a study of Ad26.COV2.S vaccination and SARS-CoV-2 variants. Study results and caveats: Using TCR breadth and depth analyses may have led to underestimated total T cell responses.

TCRdb keeps only in-frame clones here, not all; method: immunoSEQ multiplex PCR. The table has about 350,000 clones, about 89% seen once. The treatment was: 15 to 20 received Ad26.COV2.S at low or high dose, single or two shots; about 5 received placebo; per-sample allocation not given. Each sample was drawn 63 days after the first injection (of vaccine or placebo). V was shortened by 5 bases and J by 7 bases, with 14 bases between the two germline ends. From germline, CDR1 is MNHEY and CDR2 SMNVEV (reference sequence). This CDR3 spans 13 amino acids. The TCR sequence derives from a person between 18 and 60 years old who received the Ad26.COV2.S COVID-19 vaccine or a placebo. This specimen consisted of peripheral blood, obtained in a trial of Ad26.COV2.S vaccine versus placebo. V usage is TRBV27 and J usage is TRBJ1-2; D may be TRBD1 (5 bases). CDR3 nucleotides: TGTGCCAGCAGTATCCGGGGCAAGGGTGGCTACACCTTC. It codes for CASSIRGKGGYTF.